The entry that follows covers one T cell receptor (beta chain) sequence. The sample comes from a study of blood T cell repertoires in COVID-19. The repertoire was sequenced with immunoSEQ multiplex PCR; TCRdb's copy has only in-frame clones and lacks some. The sample gives under 250,000 clones, 65% to 90% of which show up once; approximately 9.1% is in the top ten. CDR1 is LGHDT and CDR2 is YNNKEL in the germline V gene (reference sequence). V was clipped by 2 bases and J by 2 bases; unmatched bases: 8. The CDR3 runs to 17 residues. The sample consisted of PBMCs or T cells enriched from blood (not recorded which). The chain recombines TRBV3-1 (or the pseudogene TRBV3-2) with TRBJ2-4; 8 bases are a match to TRBD2. The sequence was obtained from a woman aged 50 to 65 with acute COVID-19. CDR3 region: CASSQSGGAETKNIQYF. The DNA of the CDR3 is TGTGCCAGCAGCCAATCCGGGGGGGCCGAAACCAAAAACATTCAGTACTTC.